The 4 T cell receptor beta chains given below trace back to one sample, sequenced in a study of cytomegalovirus exposure and HLA in healthy donors. 60 Vbeta and 13 Jbeta primers were used in PCR. Clones were read by immunoSEQ multiplex PCR, and TCRdb kept only the in-frame ones, dropping some. The table lists under 110,000 clones, over 70% of them singletons. The sequencing sample was made of PBMCs. The receptors were sampled from a man in his forties or fifties in good health and CMV-seronegative.

The genes are TRBV7-9 and TRBJ2-5; D perhaps matches TRBD1 (6 bases). V was trimmed by 4 bases and J by 5 bases, leaving 14 bases between them. The CDR3 is made up of 14 amino acids. Germline V gene lookup returns CDR1 SEHNR and CDR2 FQNEAQ (reference sequence). Here the CDR3 DNA reads TGTGCCAGCAGCTACACAGGGCCGGGGGAGACCCAGTACTTC. It encodes CASSYTGPGETQYF.

The chain joins TRBV18 to TRBJ2-7, with a weak D call TRBD1 (6 bases). The CDR3 is 14 amino acids. Germline CDR1 and CDR2: KGHSH and LQKENI. V was shortened by 5 bases and J by 7 bases, with 18 bases between the two germline ends. CDR3 nucleotides: TGTGCCAGCTCATCCCGGGACACCTTCCAGGAGCAGTACTTC. This sequence encodes CASSSRDTFQEQYF.

DNA for the CDR3: TGTGCCAGCTCAACGACAGAAAACACAGATACGCAGTATTTT. Encoded protein: CASSTTENTDTQYF. The chain uses TRBV18 and TRBJ2-3; possible D gene TRBD1, 5 bases. V gave up 5 bases and J gave up 2 bases, with 11 bases separating them. Germline values: CDR1 KGHSH, CDR2 LQKENI. This CDR3 region has 14 residues.

On this clone: Other DNA sequences in this sample translate to the same CDR3. The chain couples TRBV6-5 to TRBJ2-5; maybe TRBD2 (5 bases). The length of the CDR3 is 12 residues. Germline assignment: CDR1 MNHEY and CDR2 SVGAGI. Trimming removed 2 bases from V and 5 bases from J, with 6 bases in between. CDR3 loop: CASSYRGETQYF. For the CDR3, the DNA is TGTGCCAGCAGTTACCGGGGTGAGACCCAGTACTTC.